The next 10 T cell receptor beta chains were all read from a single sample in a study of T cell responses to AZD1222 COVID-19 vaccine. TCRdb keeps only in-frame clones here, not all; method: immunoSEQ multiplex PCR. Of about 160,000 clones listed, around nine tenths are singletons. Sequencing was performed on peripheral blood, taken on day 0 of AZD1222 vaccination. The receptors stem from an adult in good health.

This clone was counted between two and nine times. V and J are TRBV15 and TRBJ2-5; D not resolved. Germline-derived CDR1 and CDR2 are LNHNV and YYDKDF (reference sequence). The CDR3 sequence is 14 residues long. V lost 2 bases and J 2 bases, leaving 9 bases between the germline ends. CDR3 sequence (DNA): TGTGCCACCAGCAGAACCAGTGCACAAGAGACCCAGTACTTC. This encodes CATSRTSAQETQYF.

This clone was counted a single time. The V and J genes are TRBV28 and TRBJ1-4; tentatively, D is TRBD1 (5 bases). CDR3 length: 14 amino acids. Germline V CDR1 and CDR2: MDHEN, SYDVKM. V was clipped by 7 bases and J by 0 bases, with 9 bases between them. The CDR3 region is CASIGAATNEKLFF. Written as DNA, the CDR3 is TGTGCCAGCATCGGGGCTGCAACTAATGAAAAACTGTTTTTT.

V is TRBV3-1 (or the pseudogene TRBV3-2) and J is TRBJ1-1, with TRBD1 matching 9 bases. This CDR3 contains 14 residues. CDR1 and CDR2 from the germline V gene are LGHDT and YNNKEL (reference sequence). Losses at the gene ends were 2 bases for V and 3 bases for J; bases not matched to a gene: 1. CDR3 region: CASSQRDRDTEAFF. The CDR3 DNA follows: TGTGCCAGCAGCCAACGGGACAGGGACACTGAAGCTTTCTTT.

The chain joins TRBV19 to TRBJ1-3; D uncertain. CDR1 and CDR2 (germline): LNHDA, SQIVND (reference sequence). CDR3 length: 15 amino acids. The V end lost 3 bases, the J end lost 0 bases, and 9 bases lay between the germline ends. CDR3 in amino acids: CASSIGLLSGNTIYF. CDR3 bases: TGTGCCAGTAGTATCGGGCTGCTCTCTGGAAACACCATATATTTT.

CDR3 protein: CASRRLSSGNTIYF. CDR3 DNA sequence: TGTGCCAGCAGGCGCTTAAGCTCTGGAAACACCATATATTTT. V is TRBV6-5 and J is TRBJ1-3; D is ambiguous. Trimming removed 6 bases from V and 0 bases from J, with 9 bases in between. There are 14 residues in the CDR3. Germline loops: CDR1 MNHEY, CDR2 SVGAGI.

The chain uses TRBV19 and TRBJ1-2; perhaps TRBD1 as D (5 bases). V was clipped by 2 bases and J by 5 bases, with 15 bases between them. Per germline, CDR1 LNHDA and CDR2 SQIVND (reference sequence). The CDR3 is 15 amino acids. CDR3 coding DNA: TGTGCCAGTAGTATAACTGGGACGGCTTTATATGGCTACACCTTC. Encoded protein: CASSITGTALYGYTF.

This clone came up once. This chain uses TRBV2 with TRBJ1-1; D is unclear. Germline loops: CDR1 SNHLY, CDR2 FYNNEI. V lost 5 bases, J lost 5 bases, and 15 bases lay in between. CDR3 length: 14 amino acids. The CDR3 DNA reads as TGTGCCAGCAGTACCTCTCCTCTGGGGACTGAAGCTTTCTTT. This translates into CASSTSPLGTEAFF.

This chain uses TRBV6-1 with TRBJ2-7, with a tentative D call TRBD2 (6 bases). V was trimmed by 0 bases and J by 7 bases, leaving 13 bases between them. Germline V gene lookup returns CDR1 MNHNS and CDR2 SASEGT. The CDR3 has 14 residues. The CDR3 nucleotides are TGTGCCAGCAGTGAAGCGACTAGTCTGAGGGAGCAGTACTTC. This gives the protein CASSEATSLREQYF.

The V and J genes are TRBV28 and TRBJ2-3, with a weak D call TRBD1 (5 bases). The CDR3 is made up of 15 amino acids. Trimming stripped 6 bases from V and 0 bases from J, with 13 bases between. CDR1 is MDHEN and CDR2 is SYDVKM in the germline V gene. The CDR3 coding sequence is TGTGCCAGCAGCGTAACAGGAACTAGCACAGATACGCAGTATTTT. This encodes CASSVTGTSTDTQYF.

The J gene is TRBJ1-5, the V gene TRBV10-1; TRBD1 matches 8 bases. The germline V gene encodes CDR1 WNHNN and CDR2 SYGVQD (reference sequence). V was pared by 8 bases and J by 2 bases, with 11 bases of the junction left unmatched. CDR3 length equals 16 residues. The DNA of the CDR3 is TGCGCCAGCGGGCGAGGCAGGGGGCTTGGCAATCAGCCCCAGCATTTT. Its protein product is CASGRGRGLGNQPQHF.